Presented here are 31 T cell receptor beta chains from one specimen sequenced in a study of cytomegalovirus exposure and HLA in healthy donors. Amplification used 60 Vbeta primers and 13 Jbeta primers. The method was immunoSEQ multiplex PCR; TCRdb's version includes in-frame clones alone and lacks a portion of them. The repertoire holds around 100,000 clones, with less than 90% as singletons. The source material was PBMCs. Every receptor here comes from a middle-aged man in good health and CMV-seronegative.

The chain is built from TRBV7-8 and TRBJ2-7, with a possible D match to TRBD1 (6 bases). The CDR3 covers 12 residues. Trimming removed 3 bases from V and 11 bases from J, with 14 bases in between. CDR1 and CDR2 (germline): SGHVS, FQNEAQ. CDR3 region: CASSFDGTSEYF. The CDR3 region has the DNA TGTGCCAGCAGCTTTGACGGGACATCTGAGTACTTC. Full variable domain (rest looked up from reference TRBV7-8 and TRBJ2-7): GAGVSQSPRYKVAKRGQDVALRCDPISGHVSLFWYQQALGQGPEFLTYFQNEAQLDKSGLPSDRFFAERPEGSVSTLKIQRTQQEDSAVYLCASSFDGTSEYFGPGTRLTVT.

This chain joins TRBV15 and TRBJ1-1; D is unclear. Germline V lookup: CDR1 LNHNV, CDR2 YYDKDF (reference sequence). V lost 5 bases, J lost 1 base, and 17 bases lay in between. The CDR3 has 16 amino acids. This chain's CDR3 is CATSRGWTGKNTEAFF. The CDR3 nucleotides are TGTGCCACCAGCCGTGGGTGGACGGGGAAGAACACTGAAGCTTTCTTT.

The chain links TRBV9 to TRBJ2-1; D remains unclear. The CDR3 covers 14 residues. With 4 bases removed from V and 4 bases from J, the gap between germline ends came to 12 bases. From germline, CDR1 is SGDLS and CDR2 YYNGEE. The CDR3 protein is CASSQLQNYNEQFF. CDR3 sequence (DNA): TGTGCCAGCAGCCAGCTACAGAATTACAATGAGCAGTTCTTC.

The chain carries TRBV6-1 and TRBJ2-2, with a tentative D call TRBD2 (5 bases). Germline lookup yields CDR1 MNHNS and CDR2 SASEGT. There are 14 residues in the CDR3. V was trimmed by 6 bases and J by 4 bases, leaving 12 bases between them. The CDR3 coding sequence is TGTGCCAGCAGCTTAGAGGGAGCCACCGGGGAGCTGTTTTTT. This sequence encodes CASSLEGATGELFF.

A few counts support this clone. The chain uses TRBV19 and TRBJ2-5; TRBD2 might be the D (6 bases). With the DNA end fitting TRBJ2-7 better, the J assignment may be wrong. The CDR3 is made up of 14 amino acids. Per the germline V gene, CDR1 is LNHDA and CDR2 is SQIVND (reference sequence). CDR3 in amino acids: CASSRAGPLYEQYF. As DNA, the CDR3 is TGTGCCAGTAGTAGGGCGGGGCCGTTATACGAGCAGTACTTC.

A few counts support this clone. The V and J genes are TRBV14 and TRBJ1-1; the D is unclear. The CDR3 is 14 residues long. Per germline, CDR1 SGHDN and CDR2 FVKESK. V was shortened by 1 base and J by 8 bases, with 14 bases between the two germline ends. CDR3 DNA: TGTGCCAGCAGCCAAGGGGTCCGGGTAATAGAAGCTTTCTTT. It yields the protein CASSQGVRVIEAFF.

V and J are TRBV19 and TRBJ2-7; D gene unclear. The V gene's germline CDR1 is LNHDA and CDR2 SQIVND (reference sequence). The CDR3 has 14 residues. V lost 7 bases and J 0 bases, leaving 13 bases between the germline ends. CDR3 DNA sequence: TGTGCCAGTAACCCAACGGGTGACTCCTACGAGCAGTACTTC. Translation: CASNPTGDSYEQYF.

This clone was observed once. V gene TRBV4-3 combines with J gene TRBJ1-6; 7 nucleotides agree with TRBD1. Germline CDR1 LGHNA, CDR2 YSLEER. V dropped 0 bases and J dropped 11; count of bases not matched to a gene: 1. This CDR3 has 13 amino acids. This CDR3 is CASSQDRGAPLHF. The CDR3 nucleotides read TGCGCCAGCAGCCAAGACAGGGGGGCACCCCTCCACTTT.

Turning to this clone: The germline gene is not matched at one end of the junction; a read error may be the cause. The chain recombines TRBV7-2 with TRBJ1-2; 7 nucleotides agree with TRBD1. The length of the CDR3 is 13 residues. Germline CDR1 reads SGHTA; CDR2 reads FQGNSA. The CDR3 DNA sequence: TGTGCCAGCGGCTTACCAGGGGGCTATGGCTACACCTTC. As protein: CASGLPGGYGYTF.

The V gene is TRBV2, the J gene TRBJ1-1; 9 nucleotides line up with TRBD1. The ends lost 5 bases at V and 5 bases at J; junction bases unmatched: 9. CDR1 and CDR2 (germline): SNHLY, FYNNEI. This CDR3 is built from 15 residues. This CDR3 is CASSSPDRGRTEAFF. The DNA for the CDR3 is TGTGCCAGCAGTTCCCCGGACAGGGGAAGGACTGAAGCTTTCTTT.

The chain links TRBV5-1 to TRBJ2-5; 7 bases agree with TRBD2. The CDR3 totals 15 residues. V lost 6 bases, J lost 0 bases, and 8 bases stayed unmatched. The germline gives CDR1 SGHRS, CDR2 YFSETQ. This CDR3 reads CASNVRGVNQETQYF. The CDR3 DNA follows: TGCGCCAGCAATGTCCGGGGGGTAAACCAAGAGACCCAGTACTTC.

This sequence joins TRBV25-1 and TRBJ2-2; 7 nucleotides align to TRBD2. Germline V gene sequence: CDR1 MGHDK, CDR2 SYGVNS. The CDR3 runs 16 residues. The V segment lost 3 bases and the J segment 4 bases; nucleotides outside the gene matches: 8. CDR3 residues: CASSDPEGGSTGELFF. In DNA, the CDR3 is TGTGCCAGCAGTGATCCCGAGGGCGGGAGCACCGGGGAGCTGTTTTTT.

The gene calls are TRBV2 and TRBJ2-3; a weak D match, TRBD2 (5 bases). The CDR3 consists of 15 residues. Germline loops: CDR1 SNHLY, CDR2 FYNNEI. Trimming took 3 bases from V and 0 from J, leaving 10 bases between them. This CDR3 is CASSETTLSTDTQYF. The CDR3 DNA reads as TGTGCCAGCAGTGAGACTACACTGAGCACAGATACGCAGTATTTT.

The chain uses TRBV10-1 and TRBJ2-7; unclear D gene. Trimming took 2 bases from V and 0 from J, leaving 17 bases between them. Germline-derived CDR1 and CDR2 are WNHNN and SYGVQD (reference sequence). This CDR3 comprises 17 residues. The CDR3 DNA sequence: TGCGCCAGCAGTGAGGGAGCGAGATTAGGTAGCTCCTACGAGCAGTACTTC. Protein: CASSEGARLGSSYEQYF.

The DNA of the CDR3 is TGTGCCACCAGCAGAGAGACAGGAATCTATAATTCACCCCTCCACTTT. It is translated as CATSRETGIYNSPLHF. The chain joins TRBV15 to TRBJ1-6, with D tentatively TRBD1 (6 bases). Germline V gene data show CDR1 as LNHNV and CDR2 as YYDKDF (reference sequence). This CDR3 comprises 16 residues. V was shortened by 0 bases and J by 3 bases, with 9 bases between the two germline ends.

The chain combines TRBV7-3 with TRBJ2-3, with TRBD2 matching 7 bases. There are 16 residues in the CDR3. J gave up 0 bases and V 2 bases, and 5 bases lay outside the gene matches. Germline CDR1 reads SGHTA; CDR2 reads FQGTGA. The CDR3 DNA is TGTGCCAGCAGCTTAGGCTGGGGGGGGAGCACAGATACGCAGTATTTT. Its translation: CASSLGWGGSTDTQYF.

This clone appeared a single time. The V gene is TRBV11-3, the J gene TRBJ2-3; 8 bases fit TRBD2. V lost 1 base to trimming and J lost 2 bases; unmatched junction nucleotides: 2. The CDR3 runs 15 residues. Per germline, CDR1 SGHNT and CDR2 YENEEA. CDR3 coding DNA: TGTGCCAGCAGCTTAGCGGGGGGGTACACAGATACGCAGTATTTT. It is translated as CASSLAGGYTDTQYF.

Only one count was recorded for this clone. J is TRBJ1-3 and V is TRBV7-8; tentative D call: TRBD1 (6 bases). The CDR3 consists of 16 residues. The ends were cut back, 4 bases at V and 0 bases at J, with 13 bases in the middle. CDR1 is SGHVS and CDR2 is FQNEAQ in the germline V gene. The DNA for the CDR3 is TGTGCCAGCAGCTACCGGACAGTCAGCTCTGGAAACACCATATATTTT. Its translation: CASSYRTVSSGNTIYF.

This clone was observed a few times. Written as DNA, the CDR3 is TGTGCCAGAAGCCGGGACAGTCATCAGCCCCAGCATTTT. It yields the protein CARSRDSHQPQHF. The chain has TRBV7-5 and TRBJ1-5; TRBD1 was called by the table and not checked on the DNA. TRBV7-5 is an annotated pseudogene. The CDR3 runs to 13 residues.

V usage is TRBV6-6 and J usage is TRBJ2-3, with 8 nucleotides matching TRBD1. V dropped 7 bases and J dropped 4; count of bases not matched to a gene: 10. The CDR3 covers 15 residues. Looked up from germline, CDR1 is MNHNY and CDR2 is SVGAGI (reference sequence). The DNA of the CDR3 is TGTGCCAGCACCCAGCAGGGGGCACCGGCAGATACGCAGTATTTT. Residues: CASTQQGAPADTQYF.

The CDR3 spells CASSDGQRTSPQHF. The DNA for the CDR3 is TGCGCCAGCAGTGATGGACAGAGGACTAGCCCCCAGCATTTT. This chain uses TRBV10-2 with TRBJ1-5, with D possibly TRBD1 on 6 matching bases. The CDR3 sequence is 14 residues long. Looked up from germline, CDR1 is WSHSY and CDR2 is SAAADI. Trimming cost V 3 bases and J 10 bases, with 16 bases left between them.

This chain's CDR3 is CASSLAGAGGFSSTDTQYF. In nucleotides, the CDR3 is TGTGCCAGCAGCTTGGCCGGGGCGGGGGGCTTCTCTAGCACAGATACGCAGTATTTT. The chain recombines TRBV5-4 with TRBJ2-3, with 8 bases aligning to TRBD2. The CDR3 is 19 amino acids. Germline assignment: CDR1 SGHNT and CDR2 YYREEE (reference sequence). Germline trimming cut 0 bases from V and 0 bases from J; bases unmatched to any gene: 12.

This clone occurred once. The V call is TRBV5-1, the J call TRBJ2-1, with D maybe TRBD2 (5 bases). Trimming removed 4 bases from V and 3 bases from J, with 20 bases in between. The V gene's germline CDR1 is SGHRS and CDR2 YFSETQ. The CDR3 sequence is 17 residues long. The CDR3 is CASSHSFTTIRYNEQFF. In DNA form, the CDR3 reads TGCGCCAGCAGCCACTCCTTCACGACTATCCGCTACAATGAGCAGTTCTTC.

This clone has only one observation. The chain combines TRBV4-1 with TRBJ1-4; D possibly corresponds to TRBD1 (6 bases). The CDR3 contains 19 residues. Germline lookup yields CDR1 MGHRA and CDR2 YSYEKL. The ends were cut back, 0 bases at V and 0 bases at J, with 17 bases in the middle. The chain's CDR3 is CASSQEWGGGRTTNEKLFF. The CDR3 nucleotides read TGCGCCAGCAGCCAAGAATGGGGAGGGGGGCGCACAACTAATGAAAAACTGTTTTTT.

CDR3 nucleotides: TGCGCCAGCACCTTCACCGGGACAGGTATCTATGGCTACACCTTC. It specifies CASTFTGTGIYGYTF. The rearrangement uses TRBV5-1 and TRBJ1-2; TRBD1 matches 8 bases. The trim removed 6 bases at V and 4 bases at J, leaving 11 bases unmatched. Germline CDR1 reads SGHRS; CDR2 reads YFSETQ. The CDR3 is 15 residues long.

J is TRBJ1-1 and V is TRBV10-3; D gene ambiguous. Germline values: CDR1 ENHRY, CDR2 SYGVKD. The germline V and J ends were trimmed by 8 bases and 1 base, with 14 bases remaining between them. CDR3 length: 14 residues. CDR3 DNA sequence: TGTGCCATCTTCGCGGCAGAACCGAACACTGAAGCTTTCTTT. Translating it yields CAIFAAEPNTEAFF.

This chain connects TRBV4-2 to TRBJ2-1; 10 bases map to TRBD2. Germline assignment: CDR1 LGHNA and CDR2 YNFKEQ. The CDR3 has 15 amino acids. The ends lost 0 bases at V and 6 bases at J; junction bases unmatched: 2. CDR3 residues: CASSQDGLAANEQFF. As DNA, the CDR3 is TGTGCCAGCAGCCAAGATGGACTAGCGGCCAATGAGCAGTTCTTC.

This chain's CDR3 is CASSPTLQGNGYTF. CDR3 DNA: TGTGCCAGCAGCCCCACCTTACAGGGGAACGGCTACACCTTC. J is TRBJ1-2 and V is TRBV7-3; 7 bases match TRBD1. The CDR3 consists of 14 residues. Germline CDR1 and CDR2: SGHTA and FQGTGA. The J segment lost 8 bases and the V segment lost 5 bases, leaving 11 bases of the junction unmatched.

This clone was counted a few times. CDR3: CASSGTFMAGYTF. The DNA of the CDR3 is TGTGCCAGCAGCGGAACCTTTATGGCCGGCTACACCTTC. The rearrangement uses TRBV9 and TRBJ1-2, with D unclear. This CDR3 region has 13 residues. Germline assignment: CDR1 SGDLS and CDR2 YYNGEE. V lost 3 bases to trimming and J lost 8 bases, with 14 bases between them.

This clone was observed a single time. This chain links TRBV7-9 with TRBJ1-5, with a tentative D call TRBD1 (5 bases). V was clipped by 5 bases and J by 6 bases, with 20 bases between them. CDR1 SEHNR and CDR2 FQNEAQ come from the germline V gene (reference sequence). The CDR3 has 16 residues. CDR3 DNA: TGTGCCAGCAGCCGCACCGGGGGGGGGATTAGTCAGCCCCAGCATTTT. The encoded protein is CASSRTGGGISQPQHF.

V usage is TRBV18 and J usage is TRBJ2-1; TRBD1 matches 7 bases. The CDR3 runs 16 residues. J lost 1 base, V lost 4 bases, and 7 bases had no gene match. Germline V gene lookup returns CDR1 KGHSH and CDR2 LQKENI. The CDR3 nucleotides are TGTGCCAGCTCACTCGTACAGGGGTGGTCCTACAATGAGCAGTTCTTC. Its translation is CASSLVQGWSYNEQFF. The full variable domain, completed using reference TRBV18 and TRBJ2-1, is NAGVMQNPRHLVRRRGQEARLRCSPMKGHSHVYWYRQLPEEGLKFMVYLQKENIIDESGMPKERFSAEFPKEGPSILRIQQVVRGDSAAYFCASSLVQGWSYNEQFFGPGTRLTVL.